This entry describes one TCR beta chain. Its antigen is not identified. This entry comes from a study of CD8+ T cells in alopecia areata. Study-level background: Using the percentage of affected scalp area, treated patients' severity was scored. Broader study findings: During tofacitinib treatment, many expanded lesional clones remained in scalp and blood. Greater clonality was observed in lesional scalp samples, especially alopecia totalis/universalis, versus normal scalp. Among patients, TCR sharing was less clear than in mice, a difference possibly due in part to HLA diversity in the patient population.

Treatment meaning: oral pan-JAK inhibitor, 5-10 mg twice daily. cDNA reverse transcribed from extracted RNA served as the sequencing template. Some clones are missing from TCRdb's copy, which holds only in-frame ones; the method was immunoSEQ multiplex PCR. The repertoire holds about 190,000 clones, with 55% to 70% as singletons. The V gene lost 0 bases and the J gene lost 7 bases, with 13 bases spanning the gap. Germline V lookup: CDR1 LNHNV, CDR2 YYDKDF (reference sequence). This CDR3 is 14 amino acids long. The receptor comes from a human donor with alopecia areata. The J gene is TRBJ2-7, the V gene TRBV15; D is ambiguous. The input for sequencing was CD4+ T cells sorted from blood, taken at week 4, from a patient treated with tofacitinib. The CDR3 DNA is TGTGCCACCAGCAGAGATCTTCGCGCGGCAGAGCAGTACTTC. Translation gives CATSRDLRAAEQYF. Variable domain in full (rest from reference TRBV15 and TRBJ2-7): DAMVIQNPRYQVTQFGKPVTLSCSQTLNHNVMYWYQQKSSQAPKLLFHYYDKDFNNEADTPDNFQSRRPNTSFCFLDIRSPGLGDTAMYLCATSRDLRAAEQYFGPGTRLTVT.